The source of this T cell receptor (beta chain) is a study of T-cell memory formation after mild COVID-19. Trimming stripped 8 bases from V and 11 bases from J, with 18 bases between. The CDR3 contains 12 residues. TCRdb itself ran the 5' RACE reads through MiXCR, one entry per CDR3 protein. The sample lists some 210,000 distinct CDR3 sequences, around 19% occurring once. The rearrangement links TRBV12-3 or TRBV12-4 to TRBJ1-2, with D possibly being TRBD1 (5 bases). The source is an adult woman who had mild COVID-19 (a few samples of this study predate the infection). Cell type and time point are not known. The sequencing input was PBMCs or a T cell subset sorted from them (not recorded which). As DNA, the CDR3 is TGTGCCAGCCAACAGGTCCTGGGAGGATACACCTTC. Amino acid sequence: CASQQVLGGYTF.